These T cell receptor beta chains were read from a single sample in a study of blood T cell repertoires in COVID-19. Clones were read by immunoSEQ multiplex PCR, and TCRdb kept only the in-frame ones, dropping some. The profile shows over 150,000 clones, around 80% of them singletons. The material sequenced was peripheral blood. The receptors derive from a woman in her sixties or seventies with acute or convalescent COVID-19. Both conserved end residues are part of each CDR3. A D gene is named only where the DNA matches it firmly. A row's size may be missing; if present it is once, few, many or a size class.

clone_size d_call j_call v_call cdr3_aa cdr3_nt
- - TRBJ1-1 TRBV19 CASSSQGDAEAFF TGTGCCAGTAGTTCACAGGGAGACGCTGAAGCTTTCTTT
- - TRBJ1-2 TRBV18 CASSPPRGGDNYGYTF TGTGCCAGCTCACCCCCCCGGGGAGGGGATAACTATGGCTACACCTTC
- - TRBJ1-6 TRBV28 CASSLSPRGKNSPLHF TGTGCCAGCAGTTTATCCCCTCGGGGGAAAAATTCACCCCTCCACTTT
- TRBD2 TRBJ2-3 TRBV4-1 CASSQGSGGSTDTQYF TGCGCCAGCAGCCAAGGCAGCGGGGGAAGCACAGATACGCAGTATTTT
- TRBD2 TRBJ2-1 TRBV30 CAWSGSGGAYNEQFF TGTGCCTGGAGTGGTAGCGGGGGAGCCTACAATGAGCAGTTCTTC
- TRBD1 TRBJ1-2 TRBV19 CASSPLDRNLEGYTF TGTGCCAGTAGTCCTCTGGACAGGAACCTCGAGGGCTACACCTTC
- - TRBJ1-1 TRBV28 CASSLSQVIAFF TGTGCCAGCAGTTTATCCCAGGTAATTGCTTTCTTT
- TRBD2 TRBJ2-2 TRBV5-1 CASSRASGATGELFF TGCGCCAGCAGCCGGGCTAGCGGGGCTACCGGGGAGCTGTTTTTT
- TRBD1 TRBJ2-2 TRBV5-4 CASSPFHRGGTGELFF TGTGCCAGCAGCCCCTTTCACAGGGGTGGTACCGGGGAGCTGTTTTTT
- TRBD1 TRBJ2-2 TRBV7-2 CASSSTTGKLGELFF TGTGCCAGCAGCTCTACGACAGGGAAACTTGGGGAGCTGTTTTTT
- - TRBJ1-4 TRBV27 CASHPAGGEKLFF TGTGCCAGCCATCCTGCGGGGGGTGAAAAACTGTTTTTT
- TRBD1 TRBJ2-2 TRBV9 CASSVGRGRNTGELFF TGTGCCAGCAGCGTAGGCAGGGGGCGGAACACCGGGGAGCTGTTTTTT
- - TRBJ2-5 TRBV9 CASSVAGETQYF TGTGCCAGCAGCGTAGCGGGGGAGACCCAGTACTTC
- TRBD2 TRBJ2-1 TRBV7-2 CASSLVPTSGGAGHNEQFF TGTGCCAGCAGCTTAGTACCCACTAGCGGGGGGGCCGGTCACAATGAGCAGTTCTTC
- - TRBJ1-1 TRBV2 CARGQDSYEAFF TGTGCCAGGGGACAAGACAGCTATGAAGCTTTCTTT
- - TRBJ2-1 TRBV11-3 CASSSSRGSARNEQFF TGTGCCAGCAGCTCCTCAAGGGGGTCTGCTCGCAATGAGCAGTTCTTC
- - TRBJ2-7 TRBV6-5 CASRRVSYEQYF TGTGCCAGCAGGAGGGTCTCCTACGAGCAGTACTTC
- - TRBJ2-4 TRBV3-1/TRBV3-2 CASSQRGGPAKNIQYF TGTGCCAGCAGCCAAAGGGGGGGGCCAGCCAAAAACATTCAGTACTTC
- TRBD1 TRBJ2-7 TRBV7-2 CASSTRTGGSEQYF TGTGCCAGCAGCACTAGGACAGGGGGCTCCGAGCAGTACTTC
few - TRBJ2-7 TRBV19 CASSMELKAEQYF TGTGCCAGTAGTATGGAGTTGAAGGCCGAGCAGTACTTC
- - TRBJ1-1 TRBV6-5 CASSYSWAAGNTEAFF TGTGCCAGCAGTTACTCCTGGGCAGCCGGGAACACTGAAGCTTTCTTT
- - TRBJ2-2 TRBV5-4 CASSRDWNTGELFF TGTGCCAGCAGCCGGGACTGGAACACCGGGGAGCTGTTTTTT
once - TRBJ2-7 TRBV29-1 CSVEESQGITYEQYF TGCAGCGTTGAAGAAAGTCAGGGAATCACCTACGAGCAGTACTTC
few TRBD1 TRBJ2-7 TRBV28 CASREGQGGYEQYF TGTGCCAGCAGAGAGGGACAGGGTGGCTACGAGCAGTACTTC
- - TRBJ2-7 TRBV19 CASSIGVRGYEQYF TGTGCCAGTAGTATCGGGGTAAGGGGGTACGAGCAGTACTTC
few - TRBJ1-4 TRBV4-2 CASSQDYGQNEKLFF TGTGCCAGCAGCCAAGACTATGGACAGAATGAAAAACTGTTTTTT
- TRBD1 TRBJ1-1 TRBV5-1 CASSSGTGSEAFF TGCGCCAGCAGCTCCGGGACAGGGAGTGAAGCTTTCTTT
- TRBD1 TRBJ1-1 TRBV19 CASSYWDRVNTEAFF TGTGCCAGTAGTTATTGGGACAGGGTGAACACTGAAGCTTTCTTT
- TRBD1 TRBJ2-7 TRBV6-5 CASHEQGAHEQYF TGTGCCAGCCACGAACAGGGGGCCCACGAGCAGTACTTC
- - TRBJ1-3 TRBV3-1/TRBV3-2 CASSPRTAGNTIYF TGTGCCAGCAGCCCACGGACAGCTGGAAACACCATATATTTT
- - TRBJ2-7 TRBV11-2 CASSPSAPVDEQYF TGTGCCAGCAGCCCTAGCGCCCCTGTGGACGAGCAGTACTTC
- TRBD1 TRBJ1-4 TRBV18 CASSPTGEGLFF TGTGCCAGCTCACCAACAGGGGAAGGTCTGTTTTTT
- TRBD2 TRBJ2-1 TRBV4-3 CASSQAAASGGPSSYNEQFF TGCGCCAGCAGCCAAGCCGCGGCTAGCGGGGGCCCGAGCTCCTACAATGAGCAGTTCTTC
- - TRBJ1-5 TRBV28 CASSETDVNQPQHF TGTGCCAGCAGTGAGACTGATGTCAATCAGCCCCAGCATTTT
- - TRBJ1-6 TRBV6-4 CASSAQTYNSPLHF TGTGCCAGCAGTGCACAGACCTATAATTCACCCCTCCACTTT
- TRBD2 TRBJ2-1 TRBV19 CASSIDQRGEQFF TGTGCCAGTAGTATAGACCAGCGGGGCGAGCAGTTCTTC
- - TRBJ1-5 TRBV4-1 CASSQVSQGSNQPQHF TGCGCCAGCAGCCAAGTTAGTCAGGGGAGCAATCAGCCCCAGCATTTT
once TRBD1 TRBJ2-7 TRBV2 CASSEAPRGRYEQYF TGTGCCAGCAGTGAAGCGCCCAGGGGGCGGTACGAGCAGTACTTC
- TRBD1 TRBJ1-1 TRBV27 CASSRTGVYTMNTEAFF TGTGCCAGCAGCCGTACAGGGGTCTATACTATGAACACTGAAGCTTTCTTT
- TRBD2 TRBJ2-7 TRBV7-8 CASSQAGGFHEQYF TGTGCCAGCAGCCAAGCGGGGGGGTTCCACGAGCAGTACTTC
- - TRBJ1-1 TRBV4-3 CASSQVDRQNTEAFF TGCGCCAGCAGCCAAGTGGACAGACAGAACACTGAAGCTTTCTTT
- TRBD1 TRBJ1-2 TRBV6-4 CASSPTGDYGYTF TGTGCCAGCAGCCCGACAGGGGACTATGGCTACACCTTC
- - TRBJ1-1 TRBV19 CASSIGQPSGTEAFF TGTGCCAGTAGTATAGGACAGCCTAGTGGCACTGAAGCTTTCTTT
- - TRBJ1-2 TRBV27 CASSPLPQVGYGYTF TGTGCCAGCAGTCCTCTCCCACAGGTTGGCTATGGCTACACCTTC
- TRBD1 TRBJ2-5 TRBV11-2 CASTPEGTGQETQYF TGTGCCAGCACTCCTGAGGGGACAGGGCAAGAGACCCAGTACTTC
few TRBD1 TRBJ1-3 TRBV28 CASSLYPGTGRNTIYF TGTGCCAGCAGTTTATACCCCGGGACAGGGAGAAACACCATATATTTT
- TRBD1 TRBJ2-3 TRBV9 CASSVDGLTGTDTQYF TGTGCCAGCAGCGTAGATGGATTGACAGGGACAGATACGCAGTATTTT
few - TRBJ1-1 TRBV7-6 CASSPRGGEAFF TGTGCCAGCAGCCCTAGGGGGGGCGAAGCTTTCTTT
- TRBD1 TRBJ2-7 TRBV7-2 CASSFYRQGAGEQYF TGTGCCAGCAGCTTTTACCGACAGGGGGCGGGTGAGCAGTACTTC
- TRBD2 TRBJ2-7 TRBV19 CASSMALAGDYEQYF TGTGCCAGTAGTATGGCACTAGCGGGGGACTACGAGCAGTACTTC
- TRBD1 TRBJ2-5 TRBV5-6 CASSKQRTGGQETQYF TGTGCCAGCAGCAAGCAAAGGACAGGGGGCCAAGAGACCCAGTACTTC
- TRBD1 TRBJ1-4 TRBV7-9 CASSRDRGREKLFF TGTGCCAGCAGCCGGGACAGGGGACGTGAAAAACTGTTTTTT
- - TRBJ1-5 TRBV27 CASSFRGSNQPQHF TGTGCCAGCAGTTTCCGAGGTAGCAATCAGCCCCAGCATTTT
- - TRBJ1-2 TRBV11-2 CASSLSSQGKYGYTF TGTGCCAGCAGCTTAAGTTCCCAGGGGAAATATGGCTACACCTTC
- TRBD2 TRBJ2-1 TRBV2 CASSATSGGYNEQFF TGTGCCAGCAGTGCGACTAGCGGGGGGTACAATGAGCAGTTCTTC
- - TRBJ1-4 TRBV5-4 CASSLGTRRDEKLFF TGTGCCAGCAGCTTGGGGACCAGGAGGGATGAAAAACTGTTTTTT